The source of this TCR beta chain is a study of CD8 T cells in ankylosing spondylitis. Whole-study findings and limits: A TCR beta motif of 8 or 9 highly homologous variants appeared characteristic of ankylosing spondylitis blood. Past research had described some motif variants in reactive arthritis synovial fluid and blood.

In regard to this clonotype: Its antigen is not known.

The CDR3 extends over 16 amino acids. V trimming: 5 bases; J trimming: 0 bases; junction bases outside the gene matches: 7. Germline values: CDR1 SGHTA, CDR2 FQGNSA. Making the TCR beta libraries involved quantitative 5'-RACE with molecular barcodes. MiXCR was run by TCRdb on the 5' RACE reads, yielding one entry per CDR3 protein. The sample consists of roughly 260,000 distinct CDR3 sequences, approximately 20% of them appearing once. V is TRBV7-2 and J is TRBJ2-3; 8 bases are a match to TRBD2. This TCR came from a male donor with ankylosing spondylitis or in good health (not recorded which). What was sequenced was blood, either unsorted or a sorted T cell fraction (not recorded which). This CDR3 is CASSPRQRGSTDTQYF. As DNA, the CDR3 is TGTGCCAGCAGCCCCCGCCAGCGGGGGAGCACAGATACGCAGTATTTT.